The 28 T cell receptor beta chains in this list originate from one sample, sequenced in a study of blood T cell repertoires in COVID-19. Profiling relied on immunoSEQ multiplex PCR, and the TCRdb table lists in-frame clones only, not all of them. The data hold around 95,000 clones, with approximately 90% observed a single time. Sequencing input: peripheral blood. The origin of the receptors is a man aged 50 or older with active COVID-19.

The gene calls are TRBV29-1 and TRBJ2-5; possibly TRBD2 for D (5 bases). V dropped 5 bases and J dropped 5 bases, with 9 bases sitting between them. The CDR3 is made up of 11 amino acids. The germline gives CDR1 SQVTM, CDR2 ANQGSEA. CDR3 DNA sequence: TGCAGCGTTCGGACTTGGGAGACCCAGTACTTC. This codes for CSVRTWETQYF.

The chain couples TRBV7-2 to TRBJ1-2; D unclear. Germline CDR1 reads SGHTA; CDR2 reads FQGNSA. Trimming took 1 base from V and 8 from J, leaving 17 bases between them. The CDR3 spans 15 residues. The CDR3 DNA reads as TGTGCCAGCAGCTTAGGCCTTTTACAGTCGGAAGGCTACACCTTC. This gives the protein CASSLGLLQSEGYTF.

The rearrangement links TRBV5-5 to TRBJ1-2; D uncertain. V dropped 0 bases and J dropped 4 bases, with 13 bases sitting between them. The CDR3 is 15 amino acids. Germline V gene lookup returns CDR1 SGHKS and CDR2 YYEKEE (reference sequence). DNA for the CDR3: TGTGCCAGCAGCTTGGCAACTGCGGGGATCTATGGCTACACCTTC. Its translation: CASSLATAGIYGYTF.

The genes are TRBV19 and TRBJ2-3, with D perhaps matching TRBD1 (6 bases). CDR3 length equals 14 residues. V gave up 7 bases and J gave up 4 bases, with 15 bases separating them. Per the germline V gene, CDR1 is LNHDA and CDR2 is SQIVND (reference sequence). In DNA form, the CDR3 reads TGTGCCAGTACCTTTCAATCAGGGGCAGATACGCAGTATTTT. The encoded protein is CASTFQSGADTQYF.

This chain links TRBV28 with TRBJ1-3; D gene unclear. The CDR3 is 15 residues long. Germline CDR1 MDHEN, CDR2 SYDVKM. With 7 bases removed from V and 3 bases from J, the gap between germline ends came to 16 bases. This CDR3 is CASNSPSGNGNTIYF. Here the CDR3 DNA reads TGTGCCAGCAACAGTCCTAGCGGAAATGGAAACACCATATATTTT.

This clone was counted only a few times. The CDR3, as DNA: TGTGCCAGCAGTGAAGCGCGGGGGGGAGGGAATGAGCAGTTCTTC. This codes for CASSEARGGGNEQFF. The chain links TRBV2 to TRBJ2-1; 9 bases agree with TRBD2. Per germline, CDR1 SNHLY and CDR2 FYNNEI. There are 15 residues in the CDR3. V lost 0 bases and J lost 7; bases outside the gene matches: 4.

CDR3 protein: CASSHRREGTDTQYF. CDR3 bases: TGTGCCAGCAGCCATCGCAGGGAAGGGACAGATACGCAGTATTTT. The rearrangement joins TRBV16 to TRBJ2-3; D possibly corresponds to TRBD1 (5 bases). This CDR3 is 15 amino acids long. Germline V gene data show CDR1 as KGHSY and CDR2 as FQNENV. V lost 3 bases and J lost 3, with 13 bases in between.

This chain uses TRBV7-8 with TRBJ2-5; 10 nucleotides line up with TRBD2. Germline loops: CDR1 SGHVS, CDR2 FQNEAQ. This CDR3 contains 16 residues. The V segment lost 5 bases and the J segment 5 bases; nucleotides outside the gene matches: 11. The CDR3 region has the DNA TGTGCCAGCAGCGGACGGAGCGGGAGGGCCGAGGAGACCCAGTACTTC. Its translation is CASSGRSGRAEETQYF.

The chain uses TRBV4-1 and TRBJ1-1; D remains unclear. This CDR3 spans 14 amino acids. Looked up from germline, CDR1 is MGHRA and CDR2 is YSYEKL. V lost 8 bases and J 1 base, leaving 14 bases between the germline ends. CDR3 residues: CASSRPGGNTEAFF. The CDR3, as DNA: TGCGCCAGCTCCCGTCCCGGAGGGAACACTGAAGCTTTCTTT.

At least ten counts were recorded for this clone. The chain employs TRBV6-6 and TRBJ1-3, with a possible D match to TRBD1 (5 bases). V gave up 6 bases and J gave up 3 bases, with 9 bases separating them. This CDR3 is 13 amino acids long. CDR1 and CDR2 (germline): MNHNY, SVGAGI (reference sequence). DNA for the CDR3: TGTGCCAGCAGCGAGACAGTTGGAAACACCATATATTTT. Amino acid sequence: CASSETVGNTIYF.

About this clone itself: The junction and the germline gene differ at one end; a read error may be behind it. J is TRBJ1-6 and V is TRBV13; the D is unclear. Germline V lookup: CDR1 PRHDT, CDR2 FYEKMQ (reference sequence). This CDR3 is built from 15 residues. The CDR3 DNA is TGTGCCAGCAGCGTAGGTAGTGCAGGTCATTCACCCCTCCACTTT. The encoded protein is CASSVGSAGHSPLHF. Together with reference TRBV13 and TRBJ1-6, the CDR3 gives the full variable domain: AAGVIQSPRHLIKEKRETATLKCYPIPRHDTVYWYQQGPGQDPQFLISFYEKMQSDKGSIPDRFSAQQFSDYHSELNMSSLELGDSALYFCASSVGSAGHSPLHFGNGTRLTVT.

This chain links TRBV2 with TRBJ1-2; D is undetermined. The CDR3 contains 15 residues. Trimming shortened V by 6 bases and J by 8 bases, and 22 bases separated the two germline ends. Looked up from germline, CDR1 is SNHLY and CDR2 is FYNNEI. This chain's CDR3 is CASRSVGVTLEGYTF. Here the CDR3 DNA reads TGTGCCAGCAGGAGTGTCGGGGTGACATTAGAAGGCTACACCTTC.

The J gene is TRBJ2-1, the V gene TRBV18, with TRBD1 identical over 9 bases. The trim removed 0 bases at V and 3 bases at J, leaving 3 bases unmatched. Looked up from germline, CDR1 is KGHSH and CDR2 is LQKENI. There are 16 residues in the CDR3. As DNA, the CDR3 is TGTGCCAGCTCACCACCGGGACAGGGAATCTACAATGAGCAGTTCTTC. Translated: CASSPPGQGIYNEQFF.

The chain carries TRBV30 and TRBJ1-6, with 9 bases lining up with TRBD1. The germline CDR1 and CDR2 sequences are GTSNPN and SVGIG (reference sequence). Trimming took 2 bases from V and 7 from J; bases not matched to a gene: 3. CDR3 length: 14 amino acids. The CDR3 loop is CAWSRDRANSPLHF. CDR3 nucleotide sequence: TGTGCCTGGAGTAGGGACAGGGCCAATTCACCCCTCCACTTT.

The CDR3 region has the DNA TGTGCCAGCAGCTTACGGACTAGCGGGAGGGGTGAGCAGTTCTTC. Residues: CASSLRTSGRGEQFF. V gene TRBV7-2 combines with J gene TRBJ2-1; 15 bases map to TRBD2. In germline, CDR1 is SGHTA, CDR2 FQGNSA. V lost 2 bases and J lost 9; bases outside the gene matches: 2. This CDR3 is 15 amino acids long.

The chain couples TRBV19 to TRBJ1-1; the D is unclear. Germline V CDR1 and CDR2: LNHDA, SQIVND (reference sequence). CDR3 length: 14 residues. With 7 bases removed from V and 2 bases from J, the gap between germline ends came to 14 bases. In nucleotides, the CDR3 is TGTGCCAGTACCACAGCCGCAAGAAACACTGAAGCTTTCTTT. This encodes CASTTAARNTEAFF. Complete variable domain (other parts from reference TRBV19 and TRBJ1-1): DGGITQSPKYLFRKEGQNVTLSCEQNLNHDAMYWYRQDPGQGLRLIYYSQIVNDFQKGDIAEGYSVSREKKESFPLTVTSAQKNPTAFYLCASTTAARNTEAFFGQGTRLTVV.

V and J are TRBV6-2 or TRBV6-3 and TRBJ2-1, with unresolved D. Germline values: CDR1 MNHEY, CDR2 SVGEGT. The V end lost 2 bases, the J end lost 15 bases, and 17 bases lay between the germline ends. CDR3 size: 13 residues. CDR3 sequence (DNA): TGTGCCAGCAGTTACCGTCTTCCTGGAGTTCCGTTCTTC. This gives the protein CASSYRLPGVPFF.

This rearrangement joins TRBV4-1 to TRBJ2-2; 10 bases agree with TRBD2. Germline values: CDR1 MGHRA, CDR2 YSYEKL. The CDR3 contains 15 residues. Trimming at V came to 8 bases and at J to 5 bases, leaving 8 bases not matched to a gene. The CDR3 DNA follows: TGCGCCAGCCGTACCCTAGCGGGAGATACCGGGGAGCTGTTTTTT. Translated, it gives CASRTLAGDTGELFF.

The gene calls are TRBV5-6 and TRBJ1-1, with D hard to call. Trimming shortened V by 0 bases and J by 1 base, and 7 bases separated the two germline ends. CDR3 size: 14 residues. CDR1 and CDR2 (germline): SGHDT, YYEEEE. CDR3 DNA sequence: TGTGCCAGCAGCTTGGGTCAGGCGAACACTGAAGCTTTCTTT. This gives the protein CASSLGQANTEAFF. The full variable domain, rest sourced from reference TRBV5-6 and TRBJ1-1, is DAGVTQSPTHLIKTRGQQVTLRCSPKSGHDTVSWYQQALGQGPQFIFQYYEEEERQRGNFPDRFSGHQFPNYSSELNVNALLLGDSALYLCASSLGQANTEAFFGQGTRLTVV.

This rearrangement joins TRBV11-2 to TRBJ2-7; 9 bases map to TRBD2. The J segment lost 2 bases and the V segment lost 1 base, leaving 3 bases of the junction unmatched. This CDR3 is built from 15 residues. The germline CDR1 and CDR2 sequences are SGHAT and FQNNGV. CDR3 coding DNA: TGTGCCAGCAGCTTAGGGCGGGGGGGCCCCTACGAGCAGTACTTC. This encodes CASSLGRGGPYEQYF. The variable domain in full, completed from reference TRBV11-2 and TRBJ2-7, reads EAGVAQSPRYKIIEKRQSVAFWCNPISGHATLYWYQQILGQGPKLLIQFQNNGVVDDSQLPKDRFSAERLKGVDSTLKIQPAKLEDSAVYLCASSLGRGGPYEQYFGPGTRLTVT.

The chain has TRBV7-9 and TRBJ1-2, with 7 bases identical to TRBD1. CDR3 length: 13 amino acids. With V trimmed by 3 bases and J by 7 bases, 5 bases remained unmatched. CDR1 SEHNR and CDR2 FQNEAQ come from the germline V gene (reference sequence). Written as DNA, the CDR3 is TGTGCCAGCAGCTTCGACAGGGTCGGTGGCTACACCTTC. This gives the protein CASSFDRVGGYTF.

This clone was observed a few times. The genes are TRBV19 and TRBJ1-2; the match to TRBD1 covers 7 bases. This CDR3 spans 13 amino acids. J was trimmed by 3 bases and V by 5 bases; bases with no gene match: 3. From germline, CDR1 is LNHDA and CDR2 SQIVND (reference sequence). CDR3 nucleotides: TGTGCCAGTAGTCTCGACAGGGACTATGGCTACACCTTC. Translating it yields CASSLDRDYGYTF.

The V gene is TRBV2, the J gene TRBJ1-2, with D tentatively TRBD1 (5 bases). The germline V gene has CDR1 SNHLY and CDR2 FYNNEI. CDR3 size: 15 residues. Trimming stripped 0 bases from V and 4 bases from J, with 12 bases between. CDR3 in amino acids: CASSEARGSIYGYTF. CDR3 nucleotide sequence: TGTGCCAGCAGTGAAGCGCGGGGGAGTATCTATGGCTACACCTTC. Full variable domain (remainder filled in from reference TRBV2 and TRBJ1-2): EPEVTQTPSHQVTQMGQEVILRCVPISNHLYFYWYRQILGQKVEFLVSFYNNEISEKSEIFDDQFSVERPDGSNFTLKIRSTKLEDSAMYFCASSEARGSIYGYTFGSGTRLTVV.

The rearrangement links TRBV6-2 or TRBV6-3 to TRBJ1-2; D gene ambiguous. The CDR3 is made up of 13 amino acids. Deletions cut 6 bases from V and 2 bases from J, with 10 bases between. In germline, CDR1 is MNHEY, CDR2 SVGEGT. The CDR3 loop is CASSPRVNYGYTF. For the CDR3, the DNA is TGTGCCAGCAGCCCTCGGGTCAACTATGGCTACACCTTC.

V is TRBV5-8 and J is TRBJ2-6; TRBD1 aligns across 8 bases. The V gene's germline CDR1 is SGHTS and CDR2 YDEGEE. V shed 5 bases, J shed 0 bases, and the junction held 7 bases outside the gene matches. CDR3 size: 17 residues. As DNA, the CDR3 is TGTGCCAGCAGGATTGACAGGGGAGGCTCTGGGGCCAACGTCCTGACTTTC. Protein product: CASRIDRGGSGANVLTF.

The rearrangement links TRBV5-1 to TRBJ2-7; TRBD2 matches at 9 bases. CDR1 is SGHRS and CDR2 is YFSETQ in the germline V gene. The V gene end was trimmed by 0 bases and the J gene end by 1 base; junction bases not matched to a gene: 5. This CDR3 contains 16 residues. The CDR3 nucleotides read TGCGCCAGCAGCTTGGCCCTTACTAGCGGGTCCTACGAGCAGTACTTC. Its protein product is CASSLALTSGSYEQYF. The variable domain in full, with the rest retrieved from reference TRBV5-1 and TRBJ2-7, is KAGVTQTPRYLIKTRGQQVTLSCSPISGHRSVSWYQQTPGQGLQFLFEYFSETQRNKGNFPGRFSGRQFSNSRSEMNVSTLELGDSALYLCASSLALTSGSYEQYFGPGTRLTVT.

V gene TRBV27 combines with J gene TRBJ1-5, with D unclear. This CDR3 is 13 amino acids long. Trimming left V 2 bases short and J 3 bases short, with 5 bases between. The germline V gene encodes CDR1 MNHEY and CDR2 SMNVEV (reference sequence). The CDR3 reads CASSLTINQPQHF. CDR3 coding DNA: TGTGCCAGCAGTTTAACTATCAATCAGCCCCAGCATTTT.

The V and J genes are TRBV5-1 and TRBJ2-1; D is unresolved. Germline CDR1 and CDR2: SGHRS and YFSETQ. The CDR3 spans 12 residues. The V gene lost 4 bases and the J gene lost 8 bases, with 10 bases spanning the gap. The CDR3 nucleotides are TGCGCCAGCAGCCAAGACACCCATGAGCAGTTCTTC. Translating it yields CASSQDTHEQFF.